This T cell receptor beta chain originates from a study of blood T cell repertoires in COVID-19. Study-wide context: T cells, B-cell-depleted T cells, or PBMCs supplied cDNA or gDNA.

The ends were cut back, 7 bases at V and 2 bases at J, with 11 bases in the middle. From germline, CDR1 is LNHDA and CDR2 SQIVND (reference sequence). This CDR3 is built from 13 residues. Repertoires were generated with immunoSEQ multiplex PCR, while TCRdb's copy carries only in-frame clones and drops some. In the table there are fewer than 350,000 clones, approximately 88% of which are singletons. This clone has at least ten counts. Sequenced material: PBMCs or T cells enriched from blood (not recorded which). The V gene is TRBV19, the J gene TRBJ1-1; D remains unclear. This receptor was identified in a woman in her forties who had recovered from COVID-19. CDR3 nucleotide sequence: TGTGCCAGTACCCCACGTGGCAACACTGAAGCTTTCTTT. As protein: CASTPRGNTEAFF.